This TCR beta chain was captured by sequencing in a study of blood T cell repertoires in COVID-19. Looking at the study overall: Samples of COVID-19 (acute and convalescent) were obtained from the United States, Italy and Spain. T cells, B-cell-depleted T cells, or PBMCs supplied cDNA or gDNA.

Profiled with immunoSEQ multiplex PCR; TCRdb holds only in-frame clones, not every one. Among a few hundred thousand clones listed, approximately 90% were seen once. This clone has only one observation. Trimming left V 3 bases short and J 3 bases short, with 13 bases between. The CDR3 totals 15 residues. Germline assignment: CDR1 KGHDR and CDR2 SFDVKD. The study assigned cohorts using participant-reported clinical history. Recovered status applied to Cohort 3 donors who had two consecutive negative PCRs. It also applied to those with clearance or with symptom resolution. The V and J genes are TRBV24-1 and TRBJ1-1; D not certain. This TCR derives from a woman aged 18-29 years who had recovered from COVID-19. Source material: PBMCs or T cells enriched from blood (not recorded which). The CDR3 sequence is CATSDPEGGHTEAFF. CDR3 DNA sequence: TGTGCCACCAGTGATCCCGAGGGTGGACACACTGAAGCTTTCTTT.